The 20 T cell receptor beta chains reported below all come from one sample, sequenced in a study of identical twins. In TCRdb, the 5' RACE reads were re-called with MiXCR into one record per CDR3 protein. The sample contains about 490,000 distinct CDR3 sequences, about 15% of which appear only once. This sample was shared with a second study, whose subject was yellow fever vaccine responses in identical twins.

Input material: CD4+ T cells sorted from blood. The source is a young woman in good health.

CDR3 DNA: TGTGCCAGCAGCACGACGCTGACTAGCGGGGGGGGGCGGGAGACCCAGTACTTC. Its translation: CASSTTLTSGGGRETQYF. The V and J genes are TRBV11-2 and TRBJ2-5, with TRBD2 identical over 14 bases. After removal of 5 bases from V and 5 bases from J, the junction contained 13 bases not matched to a gene. CDR3 length: 18 residues. Germline CDR1 is SGHAT and CDR2 is FQNNGV.

The rearrangement links TRBV2 to TRBJ1-4, with D possibly being TRBD1 (6 bases). This CDR3 region has 12 residues. V was cut by 6 bases and J by 7 bases, with 9 bases left in between. Germline V gene sequence: CDR1 SNHLY, CDR2 FYNNEI. The DNA of the CDR3 is TGTGCCAGCAGAGGACAGAGTGAAAAACTGTTTTTT. As protein: CASRGQSEKLFF.

The chain combines TRBV29-1 with TRBJ1-1, with D perhaps TRBD1 (5 bases). Germline assignment: CDR1 SQVTM and CDR2 ANQGSEA. V lost 4 bases and J lost 8, with 11 bases in between. This CDR3 comprises 11 residues. The CDR3 DNA follows: TGCAGCGTTGCGGGGGGGGAGGAAGCTTTCTTT. This gives the protein CSVAGGEEAFF.

The table lists this clonotype with a few counts. V and J are TRBV19 and TRBJ1-1; D might be TRBD1 (5 bases). Trimming removed 9 bases at V and 4 bases at J, with 15 bases between. Germline V gene lookup returns CDR1 LNHDA and CDR2 SQIVND (reference sequence). This CDR3 has 13 amino acids. This chain's CDR3 is CASSDRYGTEAFF. The CDR3 region has the DNA TGTGCCAGCAGCGACAGATATGGCACTGAAGCTTTCTTT.

This clonotype has just a few counts. This chain connects TRBV4-1 to TRBJ2-5; TRBD2 aligns across 9 bases. V trimming: 0 bases; J trimming: 0 bases; junction bases outside the gene matches: 5. The germline V gene encodes CDR1 MGHRA and CDR2 YSYEKL. The CDR3 is 17 amino acids. This chain's CDR3 is CASSQDRSGRYQETQYF. In DNA form, the CDR3 reads TGCGCCAGCAGCCAAGATAGGAGCGGGAGGTACCAAGAGACCCAGTACTTC.

In this sample, this clonotype turned up many times. The J gene is TRBJ2-1, the V gene TRBV29-1; D unresolved. Germline CDR1 reads SQVTM; CDR2 reads ANQGSEA. The V gene lost 3 bases and the J gene lost 10 bases, with 10 bases spanning the gap. There are 11 residues in the CDR3. The chain's CDR3 is CSVEWQHEQFF. CDR3 DNA sequence: TGCAGCGTTGAGTGGCAGCACGAGCAGTTCTTC.

In its sample, this clonotype was seen a few times. The chain joins TRBV29-1 to TRBJ2-5; the D is unclear. V shed 7 bases and J shed 2 bases, with 14 bases lying between them. Germline assignment: CDR1 SQVTM and CDR2 ANQGSEA. The CDR3 has 13 residues. CDR3 region: CSAWPGLQETQYF. DNA for the CDR3: TGCAGCGCATGGCCGGGCCTACAAGAGACCCAGTACTTC. Complete variable domain (other parts from reference TRBV29-1 and TRBJ2-5): SAVISQKPSRDICQRGTSLTIQCQVDSQVTMMFWYRQQPGQSLTLIATANQGSEATYESGFVIDKFPISRPNLTFSTLTVSNMSPEDSSIYLCSAWPGLQETQYFGPGTRLLVL.

This clonotype was counted at least ten times. This chain connects TRBV20-1 to TRBJ2-1; 9 nucleotides line up with TRBD2. V shed 6 bases, J shed 7 bases, and the junction held 4 bases outside the gene matches. CDR1 is DFQATT and CDR2 is SNEGSKA in the germline V gene (reference sequence). The CDR3 consists of 12 residues. CDR3 residues: CSARGGGNEQFF. DNA for the CDR3: TGCAGTGCCCGCGGGGGGGGGAATGAGCAGTTCTTC.

This chain uses TRBV20-1 with TRBJ2-5; no firm D call. CDR1 DFQATT and CDR2 SNEGSKA come from the germline V gene (reference sequence). CDR3 length equals 14 residues. Trimming removed 0 bases at V and 1 base at J, with 9 bases between. The CDR3 spells CSARDLYSQETQYF. The CDR3 DNA reads TGCAGTGCTAGAGATCTCTACAGCCAAGAGACCCAGTACTTC.

The chain carries TRBV29-1 and TRBJ2-3; no definite D call. The CDR3 has 13 amino acids. The ends were cut back, 4 bases at V and 5 bases at J, with 13 bases in the middle. Germline assignment: CDR1 SQVTM and CDR2 ANQGSEA. The CDR3 here is CSVGTHHGDTQYF. CDR3 DNA: TGCAGCGTTGGCACACACCACGGAGATACGCAGTATTTT.

The chain is built from TRBV6-5 and TRBJ2-2, with 8 bases lining up with TRBD2. Germline V CDR1 and CDR2: MNHEY, SVGAGI. Unmatched junction bases numbered 7, after V lost 5 bases and J lost 5 bases. The CDR3 loop spans 15 amino acids. The CDR3 sequence: CASSHTSGSTGELFF. In nucleotides, the CDR3 is TGTGCCAGCAGTCACACTAGCGGATCTACCGGGGAGCTGTTTTTT.

CDR3 in DNA: TGCAGCGGCCTCGAGGAGAACACTGAAGCTTTCTTT. Translated, it gives CSGLEENTEAFF. The chain employs TRBV29-1 and TRBJ1-1; D gene unclear. V lost 7 bases, J lost 1 base, and 10 bases lay in between. Germline assignment: CDR1 SQVTM and CDR2 ANQGSEA. The CDR3 length is 12 residues.

This clonotype was found many times. V and J are TRBV5-1 and TRBJ2-3; D perhaps matches TRBD1 (5 bases). This CDR3 comprises 14 residues. V dropped 4 bases and J dropped 0 bases, with 9 bases sitting between them. Germline V CDR1 and CDR2: SGHRS, YFSETQ. The CDR3 loop is CASSLDSSTDTQYF. CDR3 in DNA: TGCGCCAGCAGCCTAGACAGTAGCACAGATACGCAGTATTTT.

This chain connects TRBV9 to TRBJ1-1; a weak D match, TRBD1 (5 bases). This CDR3 comprises 14 residues. V lost 4 bases and J 4 bases, leaving 14 bases between the germline ends. CDR1 and CDR2 from the germline V gene are SGDLS and YYNGEE. CDR3 in amino acids: CASSPSSGTTEAFF. CDR3 DNA sequence: TGTGCCAGCAGCCCGTCGTCAGGGACCACTGAAGCTTTCTTT. Supplemented by reference TRBV9 and TRBJ1-1, the full variable domain reads DSGVTQTPKHLITATGQRVTLRCSPRSGDLSVYWYQQSLDQGLQFLIQYYNGEERAKGNILERFSAQQFPDLHSELNLSSLELGDSALYFCASSPSSGTTEAFFGQGTRLTVV.

In this sample, this clonotype turned up a few times. The V and J genes are TRBV6-1 and TRBJ2-1; weak D call: TRBD1 (5 bases). V was clipped by 9 bases and J by 0 bases, with 18 bases between them. The germline V gene encodes CDR1 MNHNS and CDR2 SASEGT. The CDR3 totals 16 residues. In DNA, the CDR3 is TGTGCCAGTGTTAGGGTTTCAGGGAACTCCTACAATGAGCAGTTCTTC. Protein sequence: CASVRVSGNSYNEQFF.

The chain combines TRBV7-8 with TRBJ2-1; TRBD2 aligns across 9 bases. CDR1 SGHVS and CDR2 FQNEAQ come from the germline V gene. Trimming at V came to 0 bases and at J to 6 bases, leaving 6 bases not matched to a gene. There are 16 residues in the CDR3. The DNA of the CDR3 is TGTGCCAGCAGCTTAGCGTGGCGGGAGGGCCGCAATGAGCAGTTCTTC. This gives the protein CASSLAWREGRNEQFF.

This clonotype was observed a few times. The chain is built from TRBV5-7 and TRBJ2-7; 7 nucleotides agree with TRBD1. TRBV5-7 is labeled an ORF, and its function is uncertain. The CDR3 is 17 amino acids. The V and J ends lost 0 bases and 3 bases, in that order; junction bases with no gene match: 12. The CDR3 region has the DNA TGTGCCAGCAGCTTGGCCCCCGGACAGGCAGTCTTCTACGAGCAGTACTTC. Its translation is CASSLAPGQAVFYEQYF.

The CDR3, as DNA: TGTGCCAGCAGCTTGGGGACAGGGCAGCAAGAGACCCAGTACTTC. Its translation is CASSLGTGQQETQYF. This chain connects TRBV5-5 to TRBJ2-5; 8 nucleotides agree with TRBD1. The CDR3 spans 15 residues. Germline V lookup: CDR1 SGHKS, CDR2 YYEKEE (reference sequence). The trim removed 0 bases at V and 2 bases at J, leaving 3 bases unmatched. The full variable domain, with the rest looked up from reference TRBV5-5 and TRBJ2-5, is DAGVTQSPTHLIKTRGQQVTLRCSPISGHKSVSWYQQVLGQGPQFIFQYYEKEERGRGNFPDRFSARQFPNYSSELNVNALLLGDSALYLCASSLGTGQQETQYFGPGTRLLVL.

In its sample, this clonotype was seen a few times. The chain uses TRBV29-1 and TRBJ2-1; 9 bases map to TRBD2. The CDR3 totals 16 residues. V dropped 7 bases and J dropped 5; count of bases not matched to a gene: 15. Per the germline V gene, CDR1 is SQVTM and CDR2 is ANQGSEA. CDR3: CSATPSSGAINNEQFF. In DNA form, the CDR3 reads TGCAGCGCCACTCCCTCTAGCGGGGCTATAAACAATGAGCAGTTCTTC.

V and J are TRBV3-1 and TRBJ2-1, with no clear D. Trimming took off 3 bases at V and 0 bases at J, with 12 bases between the two ends. Germline values: CDR1 LGHDT, CDR2 YNNKEL (reference sequence). The CDR3 loop spans 16 amino acids. This CDR3 is CASSHPVQSSYNEQFF. The CDR3 coding sequence is TGTGCCAGCAGCCATCCAGTACAGAGCTCCTACAATGAGCAGTTCTTC.